This TCR beta chain is from a study of blood T cell repertoires in COVID-19. Study processing details: Reference gene primer amplification yielded estimated nucleated cell counts. Data came from immunoSEQ multiplex PCR; TCRdb stores just in-frame clones and leaves some out. V and J calls and clone size follow that table, whereas D and trimming were derived from the DNA. This table has 160,000 or so clones, about 85% appearing once. This clone appeared a single time. This CDR3 contains 14 residues. CDR1 is MNHEY and CDR2 is SVGAGI in the germline V gene. The trim removed 2 bases at V and 4 bases at J, leaving 4 bases unmatched.

The chain combines TRBV6-5 with TRBJ1-1; 7 bases are a match to TRBD1. The sample comprised peripheral blood. This receptor was obtained from a man in his forties with acute or convalescent COVID-19. The CDR3 here is CASSYDDRATEAFF. DNA for the CDR3: TGTGCCAGCAGTTACGATGACAGGGCCACTGAAGCTTTCTTT.